Sequencing of this T cell receptor (beta chain) was carried out in a study of identical twins (dated by TCRdb to 2016 to 2017). Context from the whole study: TCR alpha and beta repertoires from monozygotic twins, unrelated adults of various ages and cord blood were deep-sequenced to test whether fetal clonotypes persist. Replicate twin experiments were performed at different times using different library preparation protocols to rule out contamination. Overall study outcomes, separate from this receptor: Invariant T cells such as MAIT and iNKT could partly confound zero-insertion analyses, though diverse VJ usage argued against this for most clonotypes. Compared with coincidental sharing between unrelated individuals, an excess of low generation-probability sequences was observed among out-of-frame TCR alpha sequences shared between twins. A weaker excess of twin sharing was found in beta out-of-frame sequences because the signal-to-noise ratio was lowered by fewer shared sequences. Fewer insertions were carried by abundant cord blood beta clonotypes, a similar but weaker trend appeared in young adult naive repertoires, and no such trend appeared in memory repertoires. In monozygotic twins, out-of-frame TCR alpha sharing was systematically underestimated by recombination models, although the models agreed with sharing between unrelated individuals. Conclusions relied on cross-sectional statistical analysis, since the same donors could not be followed over many years.

The library was built by means of 5' RACE. The reads were generated on an Illumina HiSeq 2000. Template switching introduced a universal primer binding site; the final cDNA contained a unique molecular identifier, enabling accurate counting of TCR cDNA molecules. Specific primers in the conserved constant-segment region were used to synthesize first-strand cDNA for the TCR alpha and beta chains. To control for contamination, every cDNA library was double barcoded, receiving both a SMART-Mk sample barcode and Illumina barcodes. TruSeq adapter sequences, together with Illumina sample barcodes, were added in two successive PCR steps. Sequencing of the TCR alpha and beta cDNA libraries was done on the Illumina HiSeq platform using custom primers. Concerning the study's data processing: MiGEC was used to process raw reads and extract unique molecular identifiers, and MiXCR was used to find CDR3 positions. For each individual, recombination models were inferred using an EM algorithm with the repgenHMM and IGoR tools. Shared clonotypes were analyzed with the tcR package in R, and sharing was normalized by the product of cloneset sizes. To study raw recombination free of thymic and clonal selection effects, out-of-frame nonproductive sequences were analyzed. TCRdb's own reprocessing of the public reads used fastp at Q25 and MiXCR and kept productive beta chains. Every CDR3 protein is listed once, alongside the most common genes and DNA of its rows. V and J calls and clone size were set by TCRdb, not the authors. The sample contains around 1.7 million distinct CDR3 sequences, about 32% of them found a single time. The ten largest account for about 0.27% of the sample.

In this sample, this clonotype turned up a few times. Its antigen is unknown. No base quality values were provided; no much bigger clone lies one nucleotide off. V is trimmed back by 4 bases and J by 6 bases, and the junction contains 3 bases that no gene match accounts for. Counted from cysteine to phenylalanine, this CDR3 has 12 amino acids. The sequence is cut down to CDR3 DNA, 36 bases in frame from base 1. As encoded in the germline V gene (reference sequence), CDR1 is DFQATT while CDR2 is SNEGSKA. Only healthy Caucasian donors were included. The chain joins TRBV20-1 to TRBJ1-2; 9 bases in the middle match TRBD1. This receptor was obtained from a newborn girl in good health. Sequenced input: cord blood. This receptor has the CDR3 CSAIRDRDGYTF. The bases are TGCAGTGCTATCCGGGACAGGGATGGCTACACCTTC.